A single sample gave rise to the 20 T cell receptor beta chains below, sequenced in a study of blood T cell repertoires in COVID-19. Data came from immunoSEQ multiplex PCR; TCRdb stores just in-frame clones and leaves some out. Of approximately 290,000 clones listed, more than 85% are singletons. The sample comprised peripheral blood. These receptor sequences come from a man aged 25-45 years with acute or convalescent COVID-19.

Here the CDR3 reads CASSLNRGAGEKLFF. CDR3 DNA: TGTGCCAGCAGTTTAAACCGGGGCGCGGGGGAAAAACTGTTTTTT. V is TRBV27 and J is TRBJ1-4; D possibly corresponds to TRBD1 (5 bases). V lost 2 bases and J 8 bases, leaving 15 bases between the germline ends. CDR1 and CDR2 from the germline V gene are MNHEY and SMNVEV (reference sequence). There are 15 residues in the CDR3.

The count of this clone is one. The rearrangement joins TRBV19 to TRBJ2-7, with D unclear. Germline CDR1 LNHDA, CDR2 SQIVND (reference sequence). This CDR3 contains 13 residues. The germline V and J ends were trimmed by 8 bases and 1 base, with 12 bases remaining between them. The CDR3 region has the DNA TGTGCCAGTTCCCAGGTTAATTCCTACGAGCAGTACTTC. Protein: CASSQVNSYEQYF.

The genes are TRBV27 and TRBJ2-4; 9 bases line up with TRBD1. This CDR3 contains 16 residues. Germline lookup yields CDR1 MNHEY and CDR2 SMNVEV (reference sequence). Trimming cost V 2 bases and J 1 base; bases outside gene matches: 3. The CDR3 is CASSLLGTGAKNIQYF. The CDR3 DNA reads TGTGCCAGCAGTTTACTTGGGACAGGGGCCAAAAACATTCAGTACTTC.

V usage is TRBV27 and J usage is TRBJ1-5; TRBD1 aligns across 7 bases. J was trimmed by 6 bases and V by 6 bases; bases with no gene match: 14. This CDR3 comprises 16 residues. The germline V gene encodes CDR1 MNHEY and CDR2 SMNVEV (reference sequence). This CDR3 is CASSLRGGKGAQPQHF. CDR3 nucleotide sequence: TGTGCCAGCAGCCTGAGAGGGGGAAAGGGGGCTCAGCCCCAGCATTTT.

A word on this clone: At one end the junction does not follow the germline gene, possibly because of a read error. The V call is TRBV3-1 (or the pseudogene TRBV3-2), the J call TRBJ2-7, with 8 bases fitting TRBD2. Germline CDR1 is LGHDT and CDR2 is YNNKEL (reference sequence). The CDR3 covers 13 residues. The CDR3 nucleotides read TGTGCCAGCACACCCTGGGACCTTAGCGGGGTAAGCTTC. It specifies CASTPWDLSGVSF.

The rearrangement links TRBV19 to TRBJ1-2, with D perhaps matching TRBD1 (6 bases). V was cut by 1 base and J by 7 bases, with 19 bases left in between. This CDR3 contains 16 residues. Germline loops: CDR1 LNHDA, CDR2 SQIVND (reference sequence). CDR3 nucleotides: TGTGCCAGTAGTATAGCGGCCCGCACTACAGGGAGTGGCTACACCTTC. This sequence encodes CASSIAARTTGSGYTF.

CDR3 in DNA: TGCGCCAGCAGCTTTCATGAGACCCAGTACTTC. Residues: CASSFHETQYF. This chain connects TRBV5-1 to TRBJ2-5; D ambiguous. CDR1 is SGHRS, CDR2 YFSETQ, per germline. CDR3 size: 11 residues. Trimming removed 2 bases at V and 5 bases at J, with 4 bases between.

This rearrangement joins TRBV6-5 to TRBJ1-1; TRBD1 is a possible D gene (6 bases). The CDR3 length is 14 residues. CDR1 is MNHEY and CDR2 is SVGAGI in the germline V gene. Trimming removed 7 bases at V and 4 bases at J, with 16 bases between. The CDR3 region has the DNA TGTGCCAGCACCCTACAGGGTCGGGGCACTGAAGCTTTCTTT. Protein product: CASTLQGRGTEAFF.

The rearrangement joins TRBV28 to TRBJ1-2; 8 bases are a match to TRBD1. The CDR3 length is 13 residues. Per the germline V gene, CDR1 is MDHEN and CDR2 is SYDVKM. J lost 3 bases, V lost 5 bases, and 2 bases had no gene match. This chain's CDR3 is CASSQGAYYGYTF. The CDR3, as DNA: TGTGCCAGCAGTCAGGGGGCTTACTATGGCTACACCTTC.

V is TRBV18 and J is TRBJ1-1; the match to TRBD1 covers 7 bases. CDR3 size: 14 residues. V lost 3 bases to trimming and J lost 6 bases; unmatched junction nucleotides: 7. Germline CDR1 reads KGHSH; CDR2 reads LQKENI. CDR3 amino acids: CASSPYRGGAEAFF. The CDR3 DNA sequence: TGTGCCAGCTCACCGTACAGGGGTGGGGCTGAAGCTTTCTTT.

V and J are TRBV2 and TRBJ2-1; 7 nucleotides match TRBD1. CDR3 length: 15 residues. J lost 1 base, V lost 5 bases, and 5 bases had no gene match. In germline, CDR1 is SNHLY, CDR2 FYNNEI. CDR3 in DNA: TGTGCCAGCAGTCCACAGGGGATTTCCTACAATGAGCAGTTCTTC. It encodes CASSPQGISYNEQFF.

This clone turned up a few times. The chain has TRBV6-6 and TRBJ1-5; D gene ambiguous. V lost 5 bases and J lost 12, with 14 bases in between. Germline CDR1 and CDR2: MNHNY and SVGAGI (reference sequence). CDR3 size: 12 residues. CDR3 loop: CASSPLVEFQHF. The CDR3 DNA reads TGTGCCAGCAGTCCATTAGTGGAGTTCCAGCATTTT.

The rearrangement joins TRBV30 to TRBJ2-1, with 9 bases identical to TRBD2. CDR1 is GTSNPN, CDR2 SVGIG, per germline (reference sequence). The length of the CDR3 is 16 residues. V dropped 8 bases and J dropped 7; count of bases not matched to a gene: 18. The CDR3 DNA is TGTGCCCTCGACGGCAGAAATAGCGGGAGTAGGAATGAGCAGTTCTTC. Protein: CALDGRNSGSRNEQFF. Looking up the rest from reference TRBV30 and TRBJ2-1 gives the full variable domain: SQTIHQWPATLVQPVGSPLSLECTVEGTSNPNLYWYRQAAGRGLQLLFYSVGIGQISSEVPQNLSASRPQDRQFILSSKKLLLSDSGFYLCALDGRNSGSRNEQFFGPGTRLTVL.

In DNA form, the CDR3 reads TGTGCCAGCTCACCGACTTCTAATCCGGGCTACACCTTC. Translating gives CASSPTSNPGYTF. The chain links TRBV18 to TRBJ1-2, with D hard to call. The CDR3 totals 13 residues. Trimming removed 3 bases at V and 8 bases at J, with 13 bases between. From germline, CDR1 is KGHSH and CDR2 LQKENI. The full variable domain, rest sourced from reference TRBV18 and TRBJ1-2, is NAGVMQNPRHLVRRRGQEARLRCSPMKGHSHVYWYRQLPEEGLKFMVYLQKENIIDESGMPKERFSAEFPKEGPSILRIQQVVRGDSAAYFCASSPTSNPGYTFGSGTRLTVV.

The gene calls are TRBV6-5 and TRBJ1-1, with D possibly being TRBD1 (6 bases). V was trimmed by 5 bases and J by 2 bases, leaving 12 bases between them. The length of the CDR3 is 14 residues. Germline loops: CDR1 MNHEY, CDR2 SVGAGI. The CDR3 nucleotides read TGTGCCAGCAGTCTGGACAGACTTAACACTGAAGCTTTCTTT. It is translated as CASSLDRLNTEAFF.

The genes are TRBV5-4 and TRBJ1-2; possibly TRBD1 for D (6 bases). Germline V lookup: CDR1 SGHNT, CDR2 YYREEE (reference sequence). This CDR3 is built from 14 residues. Trimming pared 4 bases from V and 3 bases from J, leaving 13 bases between. The CDR3 coding sequence is TGTGCCAGCAGCCCACAGGGAGAGGACTATGGCTACACCTTC. Its translation: CASSPQGEDYGYTF.

The chain links TRBV11-2 to TRBJ2-3; a weak D match, TRBD1 (5 bases). CDR1 and CDR2 (germline): SGHAT, FQNNGV. This CDR3 is 14 amino acids long. Trimming stripped 1 base from V and 6 bases from J, with 11 bases between. CDR3: CASSLGQGTDTQYF. In DNA, the CDR3 is TGTGCCAGCAGCTTAGGCCAGGGAACGGATACGCAGTATTTT.

V usage is TRBV4-1 and J usage is TRBJ1-2; 9 bases align to TRBD1. The V gene's germline CDR1 is MGHRA and CDR2 YSYEKL. The CDR3 spans 15 residues. The V segment lost 2 bases and the J segment 8 bases; nucleotides outside the gene matches: 9. The CDR3 nucleotides are TGCGCCAGCAGCCAAACTCCGGGACAGGGTATAGGCTACACCTTC. This translates into CASSQTPGQGIGYTF.

The chain uses TRBV7-9 and TRBJ2-3; the D gene is possibly TRBD2 (6 bases). Trimming took 5 bases from V and 6 from J, leaving 9 bases between them. The CDR3 sequence is 12 residues long. CDR1 is SEHNR and CDR2 is FQNEAQ in the germline V gene (reference sequence). The CDR3 coding sequence is TGTGCCAGCAGCCCCAGCGGGGATACGCAGTATTTT. It is translated as CASSPSGDTQYF.

J is TRBJ2-5 and V is TRBV9; TRBD2 aligns across 8 bases. The CDR3 sequence is 16 residues long. The germline V gene encodes CDR1 SGDLS and CDR2 YYNGEE. V shed 0 bases, J shed 4 bases, and the junction held 8 bases outside the gene matches. CDR3 nucleotides: TGTGCCAGCAGCGTAGCTGGACGGGGGGGCGGAGAGACCCAGTACTTC. It specifies CASSVAGRGGGETQYF.